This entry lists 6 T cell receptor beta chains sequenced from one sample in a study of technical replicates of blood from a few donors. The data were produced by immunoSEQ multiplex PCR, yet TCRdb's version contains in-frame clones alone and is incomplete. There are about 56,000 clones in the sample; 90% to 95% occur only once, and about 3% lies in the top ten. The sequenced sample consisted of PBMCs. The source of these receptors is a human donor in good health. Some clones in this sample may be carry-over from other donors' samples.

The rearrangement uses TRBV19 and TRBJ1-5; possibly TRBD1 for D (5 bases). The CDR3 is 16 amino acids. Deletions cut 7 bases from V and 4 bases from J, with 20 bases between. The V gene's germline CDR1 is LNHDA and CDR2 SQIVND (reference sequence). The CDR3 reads CASTLGHGGYNQPQHF. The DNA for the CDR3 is TGTGCCAGTACCCTAGGTCACGGGGGTTATAATCAGCCCCAGCATTTT.

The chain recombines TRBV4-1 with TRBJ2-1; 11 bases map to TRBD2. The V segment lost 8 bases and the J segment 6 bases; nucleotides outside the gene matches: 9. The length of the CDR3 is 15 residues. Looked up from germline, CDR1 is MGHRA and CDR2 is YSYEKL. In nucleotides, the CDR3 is TGCGCCAGCCAGCCCGGGACTAGCGGCTTCAATGAGCAGTTCTTC. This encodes CASQPGTSGFNEQFF.

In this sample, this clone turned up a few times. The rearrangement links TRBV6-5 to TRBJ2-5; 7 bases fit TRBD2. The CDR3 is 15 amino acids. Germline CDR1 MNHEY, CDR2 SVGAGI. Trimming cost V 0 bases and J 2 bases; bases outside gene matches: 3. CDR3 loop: CASSYSGRVQETQYF. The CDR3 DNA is TGTGCCAGCAGTTACTCGGGGAGGGTTCAAGAGACCCAGTACTTC.

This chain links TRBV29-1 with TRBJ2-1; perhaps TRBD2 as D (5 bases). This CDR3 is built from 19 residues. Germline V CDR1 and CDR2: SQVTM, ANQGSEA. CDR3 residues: CRRLRDCQITRDLVNEQFF. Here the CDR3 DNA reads TGCAGACGTCTACGGGATTGCCAAATAACTAGAGATCTGGTCAATGAGCAGTTCTTC.

CDR3 amino acids: CASSEPIYLGTYEQYF. The CDR3 DNA sequence: TGTGCCAGCAGTGAACCTATCTACCTCGGGACCTACGAGCAGTACTTC. The chain is built from TRBV6-1 and TRBJ2-7; a possible D gene is TRBD2 (5 bases). V shed 2 bases and J shed 2 bases, with 16 bases lying between them. CDR3 length: 16 residues. Looked up from germline, CDR1 is MNHNS and CDR2 is SASEGT.

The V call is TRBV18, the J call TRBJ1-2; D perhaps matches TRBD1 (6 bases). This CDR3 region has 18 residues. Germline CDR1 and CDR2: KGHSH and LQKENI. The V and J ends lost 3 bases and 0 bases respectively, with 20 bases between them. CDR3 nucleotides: TGTGCCAGCTCACCGCGAATCCGGGACACTTGGACTAACTATGGCTACACCTTC. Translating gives CASSPRIRDTWTNYGYTF.